This entry lists 21 T cell receptor beta chains sequenced from one sample in a study of T-cell reconstitution after alpha-beta-depleted transplantation in children. It was with unique molecular identifiers that the TCRbeta library was prepared. TCRdb reprocessed the PCR reads with MiXCR, giving one entry per CDR3 protein. The sample lists fewer than 200,000 distinct CDR3 sequences; less than 8% were seen once. This specimen consisted of PBMCs from the stem cell graft donor, obtained from the stem cell graft. The receptors come from a human donor who donated a stem cell graft to a child with Wiskott-Aldrich syndrome.

The table lists this clonotype with many counts. The V and J genes are TRBV5-1 and TRBJ2-2; D is unresolved. The CDR3 sequence is 14 residues long. The germline CDR1 and CDR2 sequences are SGHRS and YFSETQ. Trimming stripped 5 bases from V and 4 bases from J, with 12 bases between. The CDR3, as DNA: TGCGCCAGCAGTCCTTCCCCAGCCACCGGGGAGCTGTTTTTT. It specifies CASSPSPATGELFF.

This chain links TRBV25-1 with TRBJ1-4; no clear D. CDR1 is MGHDK, CDR2 SYGVNS, per germline. CDR3 size: 14 residues. Trimming shortened V by 4 bases and J by 2 bases, and 8 bases separated the two germline ends. The CDR3 bases are TGTGCCAGCAGTGTGATCGGTACTAATGAAAAACTGTTTTTT. This encodes CASSVIGTNEKLFF.

The table lists this clonotype with many counts. The CDR3 here is CASSASGVLETQYF. DNA of the CDR3: TGTGCCAGCAGCGCATCGGGGGTTTTGGAGACCCAGTACTTC. This chain joins TRBV7-7 and TRBJ2-5, with D possibly matching TRBD2 (6 bases). Germline values: CDR1 SSHAT, CDR2 FNYEAQ (reference sequence). V was pared by 5 bases and J by 5 bases, with 15 bases between. This CDR3 comprises 14 residues.

In this sample, this clonotype turned up many times. The gene calls are TRBV5-5 and TRBJ2-7, with D perhaps assigned TRBD1 or TRBD2 (5 bases each). The CDR3 is made up of 15 amino acids. The V gene lost 3 bases and the J gene lost 3 bases, with 16 bases spanning the gap. Germline CDR1 reads SGHKS; CDR2 reads YYEKEE (reference sequence). CDR3: CASSSRRGDGYEQYF. The CDR3 bases are TGTGCCAGCAGCTCCCGGAGAGGGGATGGCTACGAGCAGTACTTC.

The chain recombines TRBV3-1 with TRBJ1-2; no definite D call. V lost 1 base and J 4 bases, leaving 13 bases between the germline ends. From germline, CDR1 is LGHDT and CDR2 YNNKEL (reference sequence). The CDR3 runs 15 residues. CDR3: CASSQAEMGFYGYTF. CDR3 in DNA: TGTGCCAGCAGCCAAGCCGAGATGGGGTTCTATGGCTACACCTTC.

This clonotype was counted ten times or more. The chain joins TRBV5-1 to TRBJ1-1; maybe TRBD1 (6 bases). The CDR3 contains 17 residues. V was pared by 0 bases and J by 2 bases, with 17 bases between. Germline assignment: CDR1 SGHRS and CDR2 YFSETQ. Written as DNA, the CDR3 is TGCGCCAGCAGCTTGGAATCTAGGGGGGGAATTAACACTGAAGCTTTCTTT. It encodes CASSLESRGGINTEAFF.

Concerning this clonotype itself: At one boundary the junction diverges from the germline segment, which might be a read error. This chain joins TRBV7-6 and TRBJ2-1; the match to TRBD2 covers 12 bases. The germline gives CDR1 SGHVS, CDR2 FNYEAQ. This CDR3 comprises 16 residues. The CDR3: CASSLAGTSGYTEQFF. CDR3 DNA sequence: TGTGCCAGCAGCTTAGCCGGGACTAGCGGGTACACTGAGCAGTTCTTC.

This clonotype was seen at least ten times. The J gene is TRBJ2-5, the V gene TRBV6-6; the D gene is possibly TRBD2 (6 bases). The CDR3 covers 13 residues. The V gene's germline CDR1 is MNHNY and CDR2 SVGAGI (reference sequence). Trimming removed 6 bases from V and 2 bases from J, with 10 bases in between. The CDR3, as DNA: TGTGCCAGCAGAAGGAGGGCTCAAGAGACCCAGTACTTC. Translation gives CASRRRAQETQYF.

At least ten counts were recorded for this clonotype. The J gene is TRBJ1-2, the V gene TRBV15, with D maybe TRBD1 (5 bases). Germline CDR1 is LNHNV and CDR2 is YYDKDF (reference sequence). V was clipped by 8 bases and J by 5 bases, with 9 bases between them. The CDR3 runs 11 residues. CDR3 in DNA: TGTGCCACCGGTGGGGGGTATGGCTACACCTTC. Its protein product is CATGGGYGYTF.

This clonotype came up many times. The J gene is TRBJ2-1, the V gene TRBV4-3, with 7 bases fitting TRBD2. Germline lookup yields CDR1 LGHNA and CDR2 YSLEER. J lost 4 bases, V lost 5 bases, and 5 bases had no gene match. The CDR3 loop spans 14 amino acids. The CDR3 nucleotides read TGCGCCAGCAGCTCATCTAGCGGTTACAATGAGCAGTTCTTC. It encodes CASSSSSGYNEQFF.

This clonotype came up many times. The chain is built from TRBV4-3 and TRBJ1-2; D is perhaps TRBD1 (6 bases). Germline CDR1 reads LGHNA; CDR2 reads YSLEER. The CDR3 spans 16 residues. Trimming removed 4 bases at V and 7 bases at J, with 22 bases between. The CDR3 nucleotides read TGCGCCAGCAGCCGGGATCAACAGGGCTCATTCGGTGGCTACACCTTC. This codes for CASSRDQQGSFGGYTF.

This chain uses TRBV5-4 with TRBJ2-2; 16 bases align to TRBD2. The germline V gene encodes CDR1 SGHNT and CDR2 YYREEE (reference sequence). The CDR3 has 18 amino acids. Trimming took 4 bases from V and 4 from J; bases not matched to a gene: 7. CDR3 protein: CASSMGLAGGPSTGELFF. The DNA of the CDR3 is TGTGCCAGCAGCATGGGACTAGCGGGAGGGCCGTCCACCGGGGAGCTGTTTTTT.

This clonotype was recorded many times. The J gene is TRBJ2-7, the V gene TRBV25-1; 9 nucleotides match TRBD1. The germline CDR1 and CDR2 sequences are MGHDK and SYGVNS. Trimming at V came to 6 bases and at J to 9 bases, leaving 3 bases not matched to a gene. There are 11 residues in the CDR3. The CDR3 reads CASRGQGRQYF. CDR3 bases: TGTGCCAGCAGAGGACAGGGGCGGCAGTACTTC.

V gene TRBV29-1 combines with J gene TRBJ1-1; D unclear. Germline CDR1 reads SQVTM; CDR2 reads ANQGSEA. Trimming took off 0 bases at V and 4 bases at J, with 9 bases between the two ends. CDR3 size: 13 residues. In DNA form, the CDR3 reads TGCAGCGTTGAAGATCGGGGTACCACTGAAGCTTTCTTT. Translating gives CSVEDRGTTEAFF.

This clonotype was detected many times. This sequence joins TRBV4-2 and TRBJ1-4; D is perhaps TRBD1 (6 bases). The length of the CDR3 is 14 residues. V lost 1 base to trimming and J lost 8 bases, with 11 bases between them. Germline V lookup: CDR1 LGHNA, CDR2 YNFKEQ. CDR3 loop: CASSQGTVTEKLFF. The CDR3 DNA follows: TGTGCCAGCAGCCAAGGGACAGTTACGGAAAAACTGTTTTTT.

This clonotype has just a few counts. The J gene is TRBJ1-1, the V gene TRBV7-2; the match to TRBD1 covers 7 bases. V lost 5 bases and J lost 4; bases outside the gene matches: 7. This CDR3 spans 14 amino acids. Germline lookup yields CDR1 SGHTA and CDR2 FQGNSA. The CDR3, as DNA: TGTGCCAGCAGCCTCCACAGGGGCGCCACTGAAGCTTTCTTT. Its protein product is CASSLHRGATEAFF.

This clonotype was seen only a few times. V and J are TRBV7-9 and TRBJ2-7, with a possible D match to TRBD2 (6 bases). The CDR3 has 11 residues. V shed 5 bases and J shed 7 bases, with 9 bases lying between them. Germline assignment: CDR1 SEHNR and CDR2 FQNEAQ (reference sequence). The CDR3, as DNA: TGTGCCAGCAGCCCGGGGAGGGAGCAGTACTTC. It encodes CASSPGREQYF.

This clonotype occurred many times. The chain couples TRBV3-1 to TRBJ2-7; D possibly corresponds to TRBD1 (6 bases). V was pared by 0 bases and J by 3 bases, with 12 bases between. Per the germline V gene, CDR1 is LGHDT and CDR2 is YNNKEL (reference sequence). The CDR3 contains 15 residues. CDR3 coding DNA: TGTGCCAGCAGCCAAGATCACAGGGTGGGCTACGAGCAGTACTTC. It encodes CASSQDHRVGYEQYF.

This clonotype was detected a few times. The chain has TRBV12-3 or TRBV12-4 and TRBJ2-2; TRBD2 aligns across 9 bases. J lost 4 bases, V lost 1 base, and 4 bases had no gene match. The CDR3 is 16 residues long. The CDR3 nucleotides are TGTGCCAGCAGTTTAGGACTAGCGGAATCCACCGGGGAGCTGTTTTTT. The encoded protein is CASSLGLAESTGELFF.

This clonotype has only a few counts. V gene TRBV7-7 combines with J gene TRBJ2-7, with D perhaps given as TRBD1 or TRBD2 (6 bases each). This CDR3 has 13 residues. V was pared by 5 bases and J by 6 bases, with 14 bases between. Germline V CDR1 and CDR2: SSHAT, FNYEAQ (reference sequence). The CDR3, as DNA: TGTGCCAGCAGCGCCGGAGGGGGAGGCGAGCAGTACTTC. This translates into CASSAGGGGEQYF.

The genes are TRBV4-3 and TRBJ2-3; either TRBD1 or TRBD2 may fit D (6 bases each). The V end was cut by 0 bases, the J end by 7 bases, with 17 bases between. The length of the CDR3 is 16 residues. CDR1 is LGHNA, CDR2 YSLEER, per germline. The CDR3 DNA is TGCGCCAGCAGCCAAGAGGCTCTGAGGGGGGAACATACGCAGTATTTT. It specifies CASSQEALRGEHTQYF.